This T cell receptor beta chain was profiled in a study of blood T cell repertoires in COVID-19. Study background: Researchers got acute and convalescent COVID-19 samples from the United States, Italy and Spain.

Authors' analysis steps: Reference gene primers were amplified, and this amplification served to estimate nucleated cell counts. Only in-frame clones appear in the TCRdb table, and some are missing; sequencing was by immunoSEQ multiplex PCR. That table gives V, J and clone size, and the DNA gave D and trimming. The sample carries 40,000 to 50,000 clones, about 85% recorded once. This clone has just a few counts. Per germline, CDR1 MNHEY and CDR2 SVGAGI. The CDR3 totals 16 residues. The ends were cut back, 0 bases at V and 2 bases at J, with 14 bases in the middle. Source material: peripheral blood. The TCR sequence derives from a woman of 80 years or more with acute or convalescent COVID-19. The chain links TRBV6-5 to TRBJ2-7; no clear D. The CDR3 protein is CASSYSPGAAAYEQYF. CDR3 in DNA: TGTGCCAGCAGTTACTCACCCGGCGCGGCAGCCTACGAGCAGTACTTC.